This TCR beta chain emerged from a study of shared clonotypes between healthy human individuals. Trimming pared 2 bases from V and 0 bases from J, leaving 20 bases between. CDR1 and CDR2 (germline): KGHSH, LQKENI. The CDR3 runs to 19 residues. Donors were healthy HIV-negative adults without recent acute infections or vaccinations. Findings and limits, study-wide: Naive CD4 clonotypes were shared across a few donors at roughly 5.5%. The genetic and exposure-history diversity represented was limited by few donors.

Some 30,000 T cell genomes, or roughly 180 ng DNA, went into the sorted-subset replicate PCRs. Profiling relied on immunoSEQ multiplex PCR, and the TCRdb table lists in-frame clones only, not all of them. Of a few million clones in the sample, just over 90% were seen once. On this clone: Antigen unknown.

The clonotype was recovered from a man aged 18-30 years in good health. Some clones in this sample may be carry-over from other donors' samples. Sequencing was carried out using naive CD4+ T cells from PBMCs. Subset meaning: CD45RA+ positively selected. The genes are TRBV18 and TRBJ1-3, with D perhaps TRBD1 (5 bases). CDR3 loop: CASSPGHHNTPNSGNTIYF. The DNA of the CDR3 is TGTGCCAGCTCACCAGGACATCACAATACCCCGAACTCTGGAAACACCATATATTTT.